This entry lists 4 T cell receptor beta chains sequenced from one sample in a study of blood T cells in healthy people across ages (dated by TCRdb to about 2015). The method was 5' RACE. Sequencing was performed on an Illumina HiSeq 2500. A second PCR of roughly 6 to 12 cycles was run with a J-beta primer mix and a sample-barcoded 5' primer. TCRdb reprocessing: public reads trimmed at Q25 with fastp, clones called with MiXCR, in-frame beta chains kept. Duplicate CDR3 protein sequences are folded into a single record with the most common DNA and genes. The sample records more than 800,000 distinct CDR3 sequences, 29% of which are singletons. The ten most abundant clones make up 17% of the sample. What was sequenced was blood. These receptor sequences come from an elderly woman in good health.

This clonotype appeared many times. The rearrangement links TRBV7-2 to TRBJ2-5; D unresolved. In germline, CDR1 is SGHTA, CDR2 FQGNSA. This CDR3 has 16 amino acids. The ends were cut back, 4 bases at V and 0 bases at J, with 15 bases in the middle. The CDR3 sequence: CASSSRLAVYQETQYF. The CDR3 DNA follows: TGTGCCAGCAGCTCTAGATTGGCGGTGTACCAAGAGACCCAGTACTTC.

The DNA of the CDR3 is TGTGCCAGCAGCCACAGGGGGAACACCGGGGAGCTGTTTTTT. Amino acids: CASSHRGNTGELFF. The chain has TRBV25-1 and TRBJ2-2, with TRBD1 matching 7 bases. Germline assignment: CDR1 MGHDK and CDR2 SYGVNS. With 6 bases clipped from V and 1 base from J, the junction kept 2 bases outside the gene matches. The CDR3 is made up of 14 amino acids.

Remarks on this clonotype: A read error may explain this, as a much larger clone is one base away. The rearrangement uses TRBV6-6 and TRBJ1-2, with D uncertain. CDR1 and CDR2 from the germline V gene are MNHNY and SVGAGI (reference sequence). The CDR3 sequence is 13 residues long. The CDR3 loop is CASSYSSTTGHTF. CDR3 bases: TGTGCCAGCAGTTACTCAAGTACAACTGGCCACACCTTC.

CDR3 region: CASSLKDTSGGADTQYF. CDR3 DNA: TGCGCCAGCAGCTTGAAAGACACTAGCGGGGGGGCAGATACGCAGTATTTT. This chain joins TRBV5-1 and TRBJ2-3, with 13 bases fitting TRBD2. Germline assignment: CDR1 SGHRS and CDR2 YFSETQ. V trimming: 1 base; J trimming: 4 bases; junction bases outside the gene matches: 6. This CDR3 is 17 amino acids long.